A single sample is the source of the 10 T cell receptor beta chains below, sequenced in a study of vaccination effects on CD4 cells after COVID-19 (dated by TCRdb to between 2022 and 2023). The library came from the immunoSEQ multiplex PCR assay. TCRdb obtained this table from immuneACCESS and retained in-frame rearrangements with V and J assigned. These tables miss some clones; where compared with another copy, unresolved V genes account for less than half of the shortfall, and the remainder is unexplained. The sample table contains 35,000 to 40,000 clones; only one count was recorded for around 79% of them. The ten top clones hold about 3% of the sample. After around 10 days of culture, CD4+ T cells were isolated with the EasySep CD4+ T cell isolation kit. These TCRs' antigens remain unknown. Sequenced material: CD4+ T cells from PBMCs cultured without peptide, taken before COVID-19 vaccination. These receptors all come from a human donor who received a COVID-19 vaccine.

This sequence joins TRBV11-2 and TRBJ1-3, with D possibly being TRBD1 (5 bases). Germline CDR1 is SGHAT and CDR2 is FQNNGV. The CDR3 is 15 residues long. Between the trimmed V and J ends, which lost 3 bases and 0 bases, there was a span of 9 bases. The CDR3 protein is CASSLKGYSGNTIYF. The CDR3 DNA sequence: TGTGCCAGCAGCTTGAAGGGGTACTCTGGAAACACCATATATTTT.

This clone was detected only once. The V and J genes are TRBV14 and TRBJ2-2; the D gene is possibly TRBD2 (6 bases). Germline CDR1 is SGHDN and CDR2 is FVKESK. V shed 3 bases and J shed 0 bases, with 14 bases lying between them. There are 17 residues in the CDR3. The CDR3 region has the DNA TGTGCCAGCAGCCACACCTTTAGCGGAGCGAACACCGGGGAGCTGTTTTTT. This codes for CASSHTFSGANTGELFF.

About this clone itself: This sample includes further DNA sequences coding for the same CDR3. This CDR3 is CAWSRQGGYTF. The DNA of the CDR3 is TGTGCCTGGAGTCGGCAGGGGGGCTACACCTTC. The chain links TRBV30 to TRBJ1-2, with a tentative D call TRBD1 (6 bases). The V gene lost 2 bases and the J gene lost 8 bases, with 9 bases spanning the gap. From germline, CDR1 is GTSNPN and CDR2 SVGIG (reference sequence). CDR3 size: 11 residues.

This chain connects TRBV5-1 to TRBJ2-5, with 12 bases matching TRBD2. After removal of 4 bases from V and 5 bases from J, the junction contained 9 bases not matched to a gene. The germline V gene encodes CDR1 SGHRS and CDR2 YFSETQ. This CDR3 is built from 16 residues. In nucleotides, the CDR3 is TGCGCCAGCAGCGAACTAGCGGGAGGCCGGGAGGAGACCCAGTACTTC. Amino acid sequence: CASSELAGGREETQYF.

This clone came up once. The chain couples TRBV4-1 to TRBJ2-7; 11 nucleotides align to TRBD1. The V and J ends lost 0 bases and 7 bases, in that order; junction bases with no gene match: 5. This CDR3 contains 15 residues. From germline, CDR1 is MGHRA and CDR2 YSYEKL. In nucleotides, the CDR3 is TGCGCCAGCAGCCAAGATTGGGGACAGGGGGGGGAGCAGTACTTC. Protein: CASSQDWGQGGEQYF.

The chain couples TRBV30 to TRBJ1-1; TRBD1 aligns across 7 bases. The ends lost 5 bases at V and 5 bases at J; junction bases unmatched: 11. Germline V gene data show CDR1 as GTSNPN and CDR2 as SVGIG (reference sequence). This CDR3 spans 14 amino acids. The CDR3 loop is CAWLRGRGMTEAFF. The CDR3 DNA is TGTGCCTGGTTGAGGGGCAGGGGGATGACTGAAGCTTTCTTT.

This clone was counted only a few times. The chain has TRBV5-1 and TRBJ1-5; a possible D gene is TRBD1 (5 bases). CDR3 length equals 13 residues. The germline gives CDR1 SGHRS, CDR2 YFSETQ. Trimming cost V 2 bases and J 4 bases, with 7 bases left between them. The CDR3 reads CASSFGTNQPQHF. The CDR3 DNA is TGCGCCAGCAGCTTTGGGACGAATCAGCCCCAGCATTTT.

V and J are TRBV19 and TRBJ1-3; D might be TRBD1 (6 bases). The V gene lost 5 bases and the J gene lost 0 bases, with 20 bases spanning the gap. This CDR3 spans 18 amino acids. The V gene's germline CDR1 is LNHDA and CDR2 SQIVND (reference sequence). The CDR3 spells CASSRQTGFVFSGNTIYF. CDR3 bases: TGTGCCAGTAGTCGCCAGACAGGTTTCGTCTTCTCTGGAAACACCATATATTTT.

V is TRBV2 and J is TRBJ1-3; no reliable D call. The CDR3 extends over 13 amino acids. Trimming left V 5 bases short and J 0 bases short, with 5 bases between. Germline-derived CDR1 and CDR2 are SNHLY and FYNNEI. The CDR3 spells CASSRDSGNTIYF. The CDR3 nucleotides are TGTGCCAGCAGTCGGGACTCTGGAAACACCATATATTTT.

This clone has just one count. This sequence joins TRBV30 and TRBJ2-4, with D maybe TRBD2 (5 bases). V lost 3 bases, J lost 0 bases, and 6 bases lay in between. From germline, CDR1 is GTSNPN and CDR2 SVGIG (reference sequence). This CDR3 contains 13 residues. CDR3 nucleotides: TGTGCCTGGAGCGGGGTAGCCAAAAACATTCAGTACTTC. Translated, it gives CAWSGVAKNIQYF.